The clone carrying this T cell receptor (beta chain) was detected ten times or more. Its target is unknown. V lost 0 bases and J lost 2, with 12 bases in between. Germline V gene sequence: CDR1 DFQATT, CDR2 SNEGSKA (reference sequence). The CDR3 has 15 residues. The data stem from a study of T cells after yellow fever vaccination. The wider study: It was SMART-Seq v4 Ultra Low Input that prepared the fractions with low cell numbers.

Each CDR3 protein is one row after TCRdb ran MiXCR on the 5' RACE reads. The sample includes 50,000 or so distinct CDR3 sequences, around 7% seen only once; the top ten take under 45%. Points from the study as a whole: Most clones from primary vaccination were detected again post-booster (just over 95% CD4, 88% CD8).

The chain uses TRBV20-1 and TRBJ2-3, with D possibly called TRBD1 or TRBD2 (5 bases each). Sequenced material: CD8+ T cells sorted from PBMCs, taken on the day of the first yellow fever vaccination. The source is a man aged 18-30 years who received the YFV17D yellow fever vaccine. The CDR3 here is CSARDSGPFTDTQYF. In DNA, the CDR3 is TGCAGTGCTAGAGATTCGGGACCGTTCACAGATACGCAGTATTTT.